The entry that follows covers one T cell receptor beta chain sequence. What it recognizes is unknown. Sequencing templates came from extracted RNA that was reverse transcribed into cDNA. TCRdb's copy holds only in-frame clones and misses some; the assay was immunoSEQ multiplex PCR. Here the sample spans 95,000 to 110,000 clones, 84% being singletons. The sample comes from a study of CD8+ T cells in alopecia areata. Findings of the study overall: Association of baseline CD8+ expansion with response is uncertain owing to one nonresponder. Persistence of many expanded lesional clones was seen in scalp and blood during tofacitinib. Scalp clonality and expanded CD8+ clones among the top 100 were significantly decreased by tofacitinib. Clonality in lesional scalp, especially alopecia totalis/universalis, exceeded that of normal scalp.

CDR1 and CDR2 (germline): SEHNR, FQNEAQ (reference sequence). Trimming removed 5 bases from V and 6 bases from J; junction bases left unmatched: 12. The CDR3 spans 16 residues. Sample treatment: oral pan-JAK inhibitor, 5-10 mg twice daily. The material was CD8+ T cells sorted from blood, obtained at week 24, from a patient treated with tofacitinib. The receptor was isolated from a human donor with alopecia areata. V is TRBV7-9 and J is TRBJ2-7; 11 bases agree with TRBD2. The CDR3 is CASSPSRLAGFSEQYF. The CDR3 nucleotides are TGTGCCAGCAGCCCCAGCCGACTAGCGGGGTTTTCCGAGCAGTACTTC.